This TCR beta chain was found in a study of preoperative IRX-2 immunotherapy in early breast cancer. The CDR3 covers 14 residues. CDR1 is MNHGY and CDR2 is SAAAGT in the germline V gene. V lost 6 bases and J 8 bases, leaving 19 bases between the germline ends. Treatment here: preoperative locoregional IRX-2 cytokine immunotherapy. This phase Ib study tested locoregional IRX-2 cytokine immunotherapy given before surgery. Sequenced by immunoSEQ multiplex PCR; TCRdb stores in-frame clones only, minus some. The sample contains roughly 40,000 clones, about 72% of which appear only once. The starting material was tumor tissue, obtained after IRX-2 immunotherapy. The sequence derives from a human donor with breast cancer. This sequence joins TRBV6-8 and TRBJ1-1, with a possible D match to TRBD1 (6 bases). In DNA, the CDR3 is TGTGCCAGCAGCCCCTTCGGGGGGGGGCTGGAAGCTTTCTTT. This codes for CASSPFGGGLEAFF.